This T cell receptor beta chain comes out of a study of long-term antiretroviral therapy in people with HIV. Until DNA extraction, the samples held between 1-10 million cryopreserved PBMC. A note on this clone: The target antigen is unknown.

Study-wide points: Blood was collected between about 2003 and 2017, possibly under older ART regimens. ART-treated samples gained diversity yet remained below transplant donor controls. The range of CDR3 lengths in HIV repertoires proved narrower than that found in controls.

The germline V gene has CDR1 MGHRA and CDR2 YSYEKL. The V and J ends lost 2 bases and 4 bases respectively, with 17 bases between them. The CDR3 runs 16 residues. Version v3.0 of the immunoSEQ assay ran at survey level. Profiling relied on immunoSEQ multiplex PCR, and the TCRdb table lists in-frame clones only, not all of them. The sample contains some 26,000 clones, around 83% of which appear only once. The sample in question was unsorted PBMCs, obtained 2.9 years after starting antiretroviral therapy. The chain recombines TRBV4-1 with TRBJ1-2; TRBD1 is a possible D gene (5 bases). The TCR sequence derives from a man between 45 and 60 years old with HIV. The CDR3 region has the DNA TGCGCCAGCAGCCAAACCGGGACGGCGGCTACCTATGGCTACACCTTC. This encodes CASSQTGTAATYGYTF.